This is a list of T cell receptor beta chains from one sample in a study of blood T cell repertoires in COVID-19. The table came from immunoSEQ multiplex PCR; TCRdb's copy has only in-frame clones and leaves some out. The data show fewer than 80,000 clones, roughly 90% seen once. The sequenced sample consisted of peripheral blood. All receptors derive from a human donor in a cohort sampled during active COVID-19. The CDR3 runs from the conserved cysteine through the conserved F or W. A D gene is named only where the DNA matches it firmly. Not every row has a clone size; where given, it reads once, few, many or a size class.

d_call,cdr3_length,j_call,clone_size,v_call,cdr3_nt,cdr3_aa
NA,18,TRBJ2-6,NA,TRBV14,TGTGCCAGCAGCCTTCGGGTGGTGGCTTACTCTGGGGCCAACGTCCTGACTTTC,CASSLRVVAYSGANVLTF
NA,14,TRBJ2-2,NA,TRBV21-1,TGTGCCAGCAGCAAGCGGGGGAGGAGCGGGGAGCTGTTTTTT,CASSKRGRSGELFF
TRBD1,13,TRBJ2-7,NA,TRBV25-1,TGTGCCAGCAATCGGACAGGCTACTACGAGCAGTACTTC,CASNRTGYYEQYF
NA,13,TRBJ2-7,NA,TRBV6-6,TGTGCCAGCAGCCCAGGGGCGTCCTACGAGCAGTACTTC,CASSPGASYEQYF
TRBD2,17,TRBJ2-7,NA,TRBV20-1,TGCAGTGCTAGTCTCTCGTCGACTAGCGGGAGGGTTGGCGAGCAGTACTTC,CSASLSSTSGRVGEQYF
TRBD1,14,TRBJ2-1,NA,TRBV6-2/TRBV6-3,TGTGCCAGCACCCCGGGACAGTCCTACAATGAGCAGTTCTTC,CASTPGQSYNEQFF
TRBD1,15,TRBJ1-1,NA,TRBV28,TGTGCCAGTTCCAGGGGGGTGTCGGGAAACACTGAAGCTTTCTTT,CASSRGVSGNTEAFF
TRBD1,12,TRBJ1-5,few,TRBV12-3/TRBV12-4,TGTGCCATCCGGGACAGAGATCAGCCCCAGCATTTT,CAIRDRDQPQHF
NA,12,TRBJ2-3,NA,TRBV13,TGTGCCAGCAAATTCCTCACAGATACGCAGTATTTT,CASKFLTDTQYF
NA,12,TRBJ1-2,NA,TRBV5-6,TGTGCCAGCAGCTCGGGGGACTATGGCTACACCTTC,CASSSGDYGYTF
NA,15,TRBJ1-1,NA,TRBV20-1,TGCAGTGCTAGTCAGTGGGGCCGAAGTAACACTGAAGCTTTCTTT,CSASQWGRSNTEAFF
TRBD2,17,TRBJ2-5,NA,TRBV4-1,TGCGCCAGCAGCCAAGATCCCCCGACTAGCGGGGTAGAGACCCAGTACTTC,CASSQDPPTSGVETQYF
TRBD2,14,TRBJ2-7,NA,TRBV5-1,TGCGCCAGCAGCTTGGTGACTAGCGGATACGAGCAGTACTTC,CASSLVTSGYEQYF
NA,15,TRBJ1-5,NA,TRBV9,TGTGCCAGCAGCGTAGAGGAGGGGCTGAATCAGCCCCAGCATTTT,CASSVEEGLNQPQHF
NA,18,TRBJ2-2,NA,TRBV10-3,TGTGCCATCGGAGGGGGCGCGCAGAAGCTACCCAACACCGGGGAGCTGTTTTTT,CAIGGGAQKLPNTGELFF
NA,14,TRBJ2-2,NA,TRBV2,TGTGCCAGCAGTGGAGACTGGAACACCGGGGAGCTGTTTTTT,CASSGDWNTGELFF
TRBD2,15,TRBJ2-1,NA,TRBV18,TGTGCCAGCTCACCTTTAGCGGGAGGTTACAATGAGCAGTTCTTC,CASSPLAGGYNEQFF
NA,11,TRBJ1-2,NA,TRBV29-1,TGCAGCGTTGCTGCAGGCTATGGCTACACCTTC,CSVAAGYGYTF
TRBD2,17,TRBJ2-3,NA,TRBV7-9,TGTGCCAGCAGCTCGAACCCGGGACTAGCAGGTGCAGATACGCAGTATTTT,CASSSNPGLAGADTQYF
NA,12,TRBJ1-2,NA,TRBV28,TGTGCCAGCAGTTTCCGAGGTTATGGCTACACCTTC,CASSFRGYGYTF
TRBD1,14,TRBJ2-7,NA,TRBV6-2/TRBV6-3,TGTGCCAGCAGTTACTTGCAGGGGGCGGGCGAGCAGTACTTC,CASSYLQGAGEQYF
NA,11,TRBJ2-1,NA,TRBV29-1,TGCAGCGCGGGACAAATCAATGAGCAGTTCTTC,CSAGQINEQFF
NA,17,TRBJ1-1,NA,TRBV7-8,TGTGCCAGCAGCTCCCCGTTATTGAGTAATTTGAACACTGAAGCTTTCTTT,CASSSPLLSNLNTEAFF
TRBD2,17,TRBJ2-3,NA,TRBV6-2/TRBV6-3,TGTGCCAGCAGTTACGACCCAAGGCGGGAGAGCACAGATACGCAGTATTTT,CASSYDPRRESTDTQYF
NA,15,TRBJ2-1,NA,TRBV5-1,TGCGCCAGCAGAAAGGACGGGAGCTCCTACAATGAGCAGTTCTTC,CASRKDGSSYNEQFF
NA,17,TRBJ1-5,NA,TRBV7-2,TGTGCCAGCAGCTTAGCTGGGGGGGGAGGGTACGATCAGCCCCAGCATTTT,CASSLAGGGGYDQPQHF
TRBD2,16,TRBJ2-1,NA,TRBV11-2,TGTGCCAGCAGCCGTATAGCGGGAGGGCCCTACAATGAGCAGTTCTTC,CASSRIAGGPYNEQFF
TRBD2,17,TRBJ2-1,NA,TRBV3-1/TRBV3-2,TGTGCCAGCAGCCCCCGGACTAGCGCTAACTCCTACAATGAGCAGTTCTTC,CASSPRTSANSYNEQFF
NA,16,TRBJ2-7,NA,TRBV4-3,TGCGCCAGCAGCCAAGATATGGCGGGGATTTCCTACGAGCAGTACTTC,CASSQDMAGISYEQYF
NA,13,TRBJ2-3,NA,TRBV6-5,TGTGCCAGCAAAGGACTAATGACAGATACGCAGTATTTT,CASKGLMTDTQYF
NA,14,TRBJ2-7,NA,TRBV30,TGTGCCTGGAGTGTAAAACAGGGCCCCTACGAGCAGTACTTC,CAWSVKQGPYEQYF
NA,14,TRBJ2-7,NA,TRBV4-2,TGTGCCAGCAGCCAAGGTCAGGGCACCTACGAGCAGTACTTC,CASSQGQGTYEQYF
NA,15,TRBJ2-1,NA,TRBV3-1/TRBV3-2,TGTGCCAGCAGTCAGGATCGTAATTCCTACAATGAGCAGTTCTTC,CASSQDRNSYNEQFF
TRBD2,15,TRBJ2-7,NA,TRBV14,TGTGCCAGCAGCTGGGGTAGCGGGAGGTTCAACGAGCAGTACTTC,CASSWGSGRFNEQYF
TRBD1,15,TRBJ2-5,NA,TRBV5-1,TGCGCCAGCAGCTTATCCGGGACAGGGGAAGAGACCCAGTACTTC,CASSLSGTGEETQYF
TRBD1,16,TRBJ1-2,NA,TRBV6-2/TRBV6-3,TGTGCCAGCAGTTACCTGGGGACAGGGGCCTCCGATGGCTACACCTTC,CASSYLGTGASDGYTF
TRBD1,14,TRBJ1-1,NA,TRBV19,TGTGCCAGTAACGCGCCCGGACAGGGCGGTGAAGCTTTCTTT,CASNAPGQGGEAFF
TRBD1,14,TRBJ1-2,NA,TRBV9,TGTGCCAGCAGCCCCCCCACAGGGGCATGGGGCTACACCTTC,CASSPPTGAWGYTF
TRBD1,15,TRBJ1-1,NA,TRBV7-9,TGTGCCAGCAGCCCACGGACAGGGCTGAACACTGAAGCTTTCTTT,CASSPRTGLNTEAFF
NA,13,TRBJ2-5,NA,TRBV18,TGTGCCAGCTCACCCATAGGGGGAGAGACCCAGTACTTC,CASSPIGGETQYF
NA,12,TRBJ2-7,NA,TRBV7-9,TGTGCCAGCAGCAACTCGGGTCGGGGGCAGTACTTC,CASSNSGRGQYF
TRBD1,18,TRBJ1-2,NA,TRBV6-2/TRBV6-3,TGTGCCAGCAGTTACGCTAGAGGGGACAGGGGCCCTCGCTATGGCTACACCTTC,CASSYARGDRGPRYGYTF
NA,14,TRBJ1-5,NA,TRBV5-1,TGCGCCAGCAGCTTGGGAGGGGAGGGACAGCCCCAGCATTTT,CASSLGGEGQPQHF
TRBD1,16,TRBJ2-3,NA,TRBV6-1,TGTGCCAGCAGTGAAGCGGGGGGACAGGGCACAGATACGCAGTATTTT,CASSEAGGQGTDTQYF
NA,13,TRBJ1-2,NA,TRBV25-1,TGTGCCAGCAGCCTCCGGGATTGGAATGGCTACACCTTC,CASSLRDWNGYTF
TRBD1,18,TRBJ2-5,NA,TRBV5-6,TGTGCCAGCAGCTTTTCGACGAAAAACAGGGGGCTGAGAGAGACCCAGTACTTC,CASSFSTKNRGLRETQYF
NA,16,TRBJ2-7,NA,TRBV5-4,TGTGCCAGCAGCTCGGGAACGAAGGGACTTCAATACGAGCAGTACTTC,CASSSGTKGLQYEQYF
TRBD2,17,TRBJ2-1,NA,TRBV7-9,TGTGCCAGCAGCTTAGGGGGACTAGCGGGATTTTACAATGAGCAGTTCTTC,CASSLGGLAGFYNEQFF
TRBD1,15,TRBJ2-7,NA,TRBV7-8,TGTGCCAGCAGCTTAAAGGGACAGGGCCTGTACGAGCAGTACTTC,CASSLKGQGLYEQYF
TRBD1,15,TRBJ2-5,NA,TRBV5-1,TGCGCCAGCAGCTTGGTGGGACAGGGAAGCGAGACCCAGTACTTC,CASSLVGQGSETQYF
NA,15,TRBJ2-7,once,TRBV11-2,TGTGCCAGCAGCTTAGTGGGAGGGGGTACCTACGAGCAGTACTTC,CASSLVGGGTYEQYF
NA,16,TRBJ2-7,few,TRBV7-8,TGTGCCAGCAGCAGGAAGAGGACAGAGAGCTCCTACGAGCAGTACTTC,CASSRKRTESSYEQYF
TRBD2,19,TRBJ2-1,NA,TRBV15,TGTGCCACCAGCACCACACTAGCGGTACTACCTACCTCCTACAATGAGCAGTTCTTC,CATSTTLAVLPTSYNEQFF
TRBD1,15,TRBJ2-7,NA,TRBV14,TGTGCCAGCAGCTTCATACCAGGGGGAATCCACGAGCAGTACTTC,CASSFIPGGIHEQYF
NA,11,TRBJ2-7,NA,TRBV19,TGTGCCAGTCGGACCGGGAACGAGCAGTACTTC,CASRTGNEQYF
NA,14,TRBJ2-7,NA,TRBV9,TGTGCCAGCAGCCCAACCGGGACATCCTACGAGCAGTACTTC,CASSPTGTSYEQYF